In this sample, the clone carrying this T cell receptor (beta chain) turned up a few times. Exclusion applied to patients with other autoimmune diseases, uncontrolled infections, pregnancy or lactation. This sample was included in a study of Graves' ophthalmopathy and Graves' hyperthyroidism. Amplification from RNA transcripts yielded the TCR beta CDR3 regions. A first-round RT-PCR used HTBI primers, followed by a second-round multiplex PCR. TCRdb fed the multiplex PCR reads into MiXCR, producing one record per CDR3 protein. The sample has about 550,000 distinct CDR3 sequences; just under 40% are singletons. After removal of 7 bases from V and 3 bases from J, the junction contained 5 bases not matched to a gene. The CDR3 totals 15 residues.

This chain uses TRBV12-3 or TRBV12-4 with TRBJ1-5; 11 nucleotides line up with TRBD1. Sequencing used peripheral blood or thyroid tissue (not recorded which). This receptor was obtained from an adult man with Graves' hyperthyroidism. The CDR3 sequence: CASIRDRGFNQPQHF. The CDR3 nucleotides are TGTGCCAGCATTAGGGACAGGGGGTTCAATCAGCCCCAGCATTTT.